These 10 T cell receptor beta chains were sequenced from one sample in a study of human T cells and chemical hapten exposure. As to time point: patch test 1, 2 weeks after DPC sensitization. Described treatment: therapeutic diphenylcyclopropenone sensitization with weekly scalp DPC. In TCRdb, the RACE reads were re-called with MiXCR into one record per CDR3 protein. The profile covers under 200,000 distinct CDR3 sequences, with approximately 15% appearing a single time and less than 2% taken by the ten largest. The starting material was whole blood, obtained in connection with sensitization to the hapten diphenylcyclopropenone (DPC). These TCRs come from a woman aged 25 to 39 with alopecia areata. Some clones in this sample may be carry-over from other donors' samples.

This clonotype was recorded at least ten times. In DNA form, the CDR3 reads TGTGCCAGCAGTTACTCAGAAAACACTGAAGCTTTCTTT. This encodes CASSYSENTEAFF. The V call is TRBV6-2 or TRBV6-3, the J call TRBJ1-1; no firm D call. CDR3 size: 13 residues. The ends were cut back, 0 bases at V and 2 bases at J, with 4 bases in the middle. Germline assignment: CDR1 MNHEY and CDR2 SVGEGT.

This clonotype was counted ten times or more. The chain recombines TRBV5-4 with TRBJ2-1; 11 bases map to TRBD2. CDR1 and CDR2 (germline): SGHNT, YYREEE (reference sequence). With V trimmed by 0 bases and J by 6 bases, 2 bases remained unmatched. The CDR3 contains 15 residues. The DNA of the CDR3 is TGTGCCAGCAGCTTGGGGCTAGCGGGAGGCAATGAGCAGTTCTTC. This encodes CASSLGLAGGNEQFF.

The J gene is TRBJ1-4, the V gene TRBV20-1; possible D gene TRBD1, 6 bases. This CDR3 has 13 residues. Germline V CDR1 and CDR2: DFQATT, SNEGSKA (reference sequence). Trimming stripped 3 bases from V and 7 bases from J, with 12 bases between. CDR3 in DNA: TGCAGTGCTAGGGACAGACTAGTTGAAAAACTGTTTTTT. It codes for CSARDRLVEKLFF.

The rearrangement links TRBV28 to TRBJ1-1, with D tentatively TRBD1 (5 bases). The length of the CDR3 is 12 residues. Germline V gene sequence: CDR1 MDHEN, CDR2 SYDVKM. V shed 3 bases and J shed 10 bases, with 12 bases lying between them. CDR3 bases: TGTGCCAGCAGTTTCGGCAGGGCAAGAGCTTTCTTT. It yields the protein CASSFGRARAFF.

The rearrangement uses TRBV20-1 and TRBJ1-6, with 7 bases fitting TRBD1. The germline V gene encodes CDR1 DFQATT and CDR2 SNEGSKA (reference sequence). The CDR3 is 15 amino acids. V gave up 0 bases and J gave up 16 bases; unmatched junction bases: 15. As DNA, the CDR3 is TGCAGTGCTAGAGATCGCCGACAGGGCCCTTCCAAACTCCACTTT. This encodes CSARDRRQGPSKLHF.

This clonotype has only a few counts. The chain links TRBV10-2 to TRBJ2-2; 9 positions match TRBD2. The CDR3 is 14 amino acids. V lost 6 bases, J lost 7 bases, and 6 bases stayed unmatched. Germline V gene sequence: CDR1 WSHSY, CDR2 SAAADI. CDR3 protein: CASRNLAGYGELFF. The CDR3 DNA is TGCGCCAGCAGAAATCTAGCGGGGTACGGGGAGCTGTTTTTT.

CDR3 region: CATSREGLVGEQFF. CDR3 coding DNA: TGTGCCACCAGCAGAGAAGGACTAGTGGGTGAGCAGTTCTTC. This chain links TRBV15 with TRBJ2-1; the match to TRBD2 covers 7 bases. This CDR3 is built from 14 residues. Per germline, CDR1 LNHNV and CDR2 YYDKDF (reference sequence). Trimming cost V 0 bases and J 9 bases; bases outside gene matches: 5.

In this sample, this clonotype turned up a few times. The genes are TRBV6-5 and TRBJ2-7; TRBD2 matches at 9 bases. The CDR3 sequence is 15 residues long. From germline, CDR1 is MNHEY and CDR2 SVGAGI. The ends lost 6 bases at V and 7 bases at J; junction bases unmatched: 13. The CDR3 loop is CASSLVGSGRGEQYF. DNA of the CDR3: TGTGCCAGCAGCCTTGTTGGTAGCGGGAGAGGAGAGCAGTACTTC.

This rearrangement joins TRBV5-1 to TRBJ2-1; TRBD1 might be the D (6 bases). V was trimmed by 3 bases and J by 6 bases, leaving 25 bases between them. Germline V CDR1 and CDR2: SGHRS, YFSETQ. The CDR3 spans 18 residues. CDR3 residues: CASSYGLLTGQRGNEQFF. In DNA, the CDR3 is TGCGCCAGCAGCTATGGCCTCCTTACAGGGCAACGGGGCAATGAGCAGTTCTTC.

A few counts support this clonotype. The chain combines TRBV7-9 with TRBJ2-7, with no clear D. Looked up from germline, CDR1 is SEHNR and CDR2 is FQNEAQ (reference sequence). The V end lost 0 bases, the J end lost 6 bases, and 15 bases lay between the germline ends. The CDR3 runs 15 residues. For the CDR3, the DNA is TGTGCCAGCAGCTTAGCGAGGATGCCTCCCGGCGAGCAGTACTTC. Translation: CASSLARMPPGEQYF. Full variable domain (remainder filled in from reference TRBV7-9 and TRBJ2-7): DTGVSQNPRHKITKRGQNVTFRCDPISEHNRLYWYRQTLGQGPEFLTYFQNEAQLEKSRLLSDRFSAERPKGSFSTLEIQRTEQGDSAMYLCASSLARMPPGEQYFGPGTRLTVT.